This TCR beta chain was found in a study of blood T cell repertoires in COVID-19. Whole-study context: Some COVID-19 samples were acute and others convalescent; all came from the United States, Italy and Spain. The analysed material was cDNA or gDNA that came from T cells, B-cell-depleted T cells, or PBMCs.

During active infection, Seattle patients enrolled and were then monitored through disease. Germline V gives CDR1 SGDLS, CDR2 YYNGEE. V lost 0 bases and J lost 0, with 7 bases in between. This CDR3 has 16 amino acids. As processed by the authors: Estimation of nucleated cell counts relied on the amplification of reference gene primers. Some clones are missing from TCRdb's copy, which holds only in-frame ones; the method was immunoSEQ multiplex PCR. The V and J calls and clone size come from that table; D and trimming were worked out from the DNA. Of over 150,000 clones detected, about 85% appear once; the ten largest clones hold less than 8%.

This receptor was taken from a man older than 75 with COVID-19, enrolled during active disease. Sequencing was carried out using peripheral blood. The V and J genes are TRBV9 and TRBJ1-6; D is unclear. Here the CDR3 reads CASSVAGSSYNSPLHF. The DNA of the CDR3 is TGTGCCAGCAGCGTAGCGGGGAGCTCCTATAATTCACCCCTCCACTTT.